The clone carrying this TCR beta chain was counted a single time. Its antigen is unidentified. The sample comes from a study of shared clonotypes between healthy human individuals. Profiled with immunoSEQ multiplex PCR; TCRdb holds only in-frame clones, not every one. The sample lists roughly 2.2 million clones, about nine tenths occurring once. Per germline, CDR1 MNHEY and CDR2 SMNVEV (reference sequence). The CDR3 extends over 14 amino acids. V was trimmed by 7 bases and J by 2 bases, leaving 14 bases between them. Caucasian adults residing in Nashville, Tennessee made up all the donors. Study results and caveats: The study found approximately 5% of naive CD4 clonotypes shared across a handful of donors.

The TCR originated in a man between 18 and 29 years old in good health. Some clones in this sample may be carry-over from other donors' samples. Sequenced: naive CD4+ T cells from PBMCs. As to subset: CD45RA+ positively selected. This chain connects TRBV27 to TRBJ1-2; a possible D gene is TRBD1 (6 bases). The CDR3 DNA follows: TGTGCCAGCACCCGCGCGGGGGCAAACTATGGCTACACCTTC. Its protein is CASTRAGANYGYTF.